Included here is one T cell receptor beta chain sequence, with context. The target antigen is unknown. CDR3 length: 14 residues. V lost 10 bases and J 2 bases, leaving 18 bases between the germline ends. CDR1 and CDR2 from the germline V gene are MNHEY and SVGAGI. The PCR used 60 Vbeta and 13 Jbeta primers. This table comes from immunoSEQ multiplex PCR, and its TCRdb copy is limited to in-frame clones, with some not included. The data show over 200,000 clones, 70% to 90% seen once. The data originate from a study of cytomegalovirus exposure and HLA in healthy donors. About the research overall: Among the roughly 400 genotyped donors, less than 85% were placed in the Caucasian-associated ancestry cluster.

Broader study findings: Some segments of the V type, notably TRBV6-2 and TRBV6-3, were excluded as indistinguishable. In vitro work confirmed that a few CMV-associated chains recognize CMV antigens. Reportedly, diagnosis of cytomegalovirus status by the classifier showed high specificity and sensitivity.

The sequencing sample was made of PBMCs. This TCR came from a human donor in good health. The chain combines TRBV6-5 with TRBJ2-7; D is possibly TRBD1 (6 bases). CDR3 sequence: CATRLQTGPYEQYF. DNA of the CDR3: TGTGCCACCCGACTTCAGACAGGTCCCTACGAGCAGTACTTC.